Sequencing of this T cell receptor beta chain was carried out in a study of vaccination effects on CD4 cells after COVID-19. In regard to this clone: Its antigen is currently unknown.

Within the ViraFEST assay, antigen-specific CD4+ T cells underwent expansion with viral peptide pools prior to sequencing. After roughly 11 days in culture, the CD4+ T cells were isolated. Documented for the person is a PCR-confirmed SARS-CoV-2 infection occurring between March and December 2020. The authors exchanged half the medium for IL-2 medium on days 3 and 7. The protocol was immunoSEQ multiplex PCR, while the TCRdb copy is restricted to in-frame clones and leaves out a portion. The table lists approximately 24,000 clones, 76% of them singletons. Trimming stripped 0 bases from V and 4 bases from J, with 7 bases between. There are 14 residues in the CDR3. Germline CDR1 MGHRA, CDR2 YSYEKL.

The input for sequencing was CD4+ T cells from PBMCs cultured with SARS-CoV-2 spike peptides, taken before COVID-19 vaccination. The chain has TRBV4-1 and TRBJ1-5; D ambiguous. This TCR was sampled from a human donor who had a prior SARS-CoV-2 infection. The CDR3 nucleotides read TGCGCCAGCAGCCAAGATTGGCAGAATCAGCCCCAGCATTTT. Encoded protein: CASSQDWQNQPQHF.